The 27 T cell receptor beta chains below were found in one sample sequenced in a study of blood T cell repertoires in COVID-19. Sequencing used immunoSEQ multiplex PCR; TCRdb keeps in-frame clones, though not all of them. The data hold some 370,000 clones, with around 87% observed a single time. Material for sequencing was peripheral blood. Receptors were obtained from a woman aged 25 to 39 with COVID-19, enrolled during active disease.

The CDR3 loop is CASSVGDRRRNEQYF. The CDR3 DNA reads TGTGCCAGCAGCGTAGGGGACAGGCGTAGAAACGAGCAGTACTTC. The V call is TRBV9, the J call TRBJ2-7, with TRBD1 matching over 8 bases. Germline CDR1 is SGDLS and CDR2 is YYNGEE. CDR3 length: 15 residues. Trimming took 0 bases from V and 5 from J; bases not matched to a gene: 7.

The chain joins TRBV20-1 to TRBJ1-1; D not resolved. The V end was cut by 5 bases, the J end by 1 base, with 5 bases between. The germline V gene encodes CDR1 DFQATT and CDR2 SNEGSKA (reference sequence). This CDR3 is 11 amino acids long. The CDR3 here is CSAYGNTEAFF. The CDR3 DNA sequence: TGCAGTGCTTACGGGAACACTGAAGCTTTCTTT.

The J gene is TRBJ1-1, the V gene TRBV6-2 or TRBV6-3; D is unresolved. The ends were cut back, 0 bases at V and 2 bases at J, with 10 bases in the middle. CDR1 and CDR2 from the germline V gene are MNHEY and SVGEGT. The CDR3 loop spans 15 amino acids. In DNA form, the CDR3 reads TGTGCCAGCAGTTACTCGATAATAGATAACACTGAAGCTTTCTTT. It yields the protein CASSYSIIDNTEAFF.

The V and J genes are TRBV7-9 and TRBJ2-5; the match to TRBD1 covers 7 bases. Germline loops: CDR1 SEHNR, CDR2 FQNEAQ (reference sequence). The J segment lost 4 bases and the V segment lost 5 bases, leaving 19 bases of the junction unmatched. The CDR3 totals 18 residues. The CDR3 bases are TGTGCCAGCAGCCCGAGGGGGCCTAGGGCAGGGCGCGGAGAGACCCAGTACTTC. Amino acid sequence: CASSPRGPRAGRGETQYF.

This clone was seen only once. The CDR3 reads CASSLASGTRAEQFF. CDR3 nucleotide sequence: TGTGCCAGCAGCTTGGCTAGCGGGACCCGCGCTGAGCAGTTCTTC. The J gene is TRBJ2-1, the V gene TRBV7-3; 9 bases are a match to TRBD2. Germline assignment: CDR1 SGHTA and CDR2 FQGTGA. Trimming at V came to 3 bases and at J to 9 bases, leaving 9 bases not matched to a gene. CDR3 length: 15 residues.

The chain links TRBV10-3 to TRBJ2-2, with D unresolved. The CDR3 contains 14 residues. The V end lost 5 bases, the J end lost 6 bases, and 13 bases lay between the germline ends. The germline CDR1 and CDR2 sequences are ENHRY and SYGVKD. The CDR3 is CAISSISTAGELFF. The CDR3 DNA reads as TGTGCCATCAGTTCCATTTCAACGGCCGGGGAGCTGTTTTTT.

The chain has TRBV18 and TRBJ2-3; 13 bases are a match to TRBD2. After removal of 3 bases from V and 1 base from J, the junction contained 1 base not matched to a gene. Germline CDR1 reads KGHSH; CDR2 reads LQKENI. The CDR3 extends over 16 amino acids. CDR3 region: CASSPGLAGGTDTQYF. The CDR3 DNA is TGTGCCAGCTCACCCGGACTAGCGGGAGGCACAGATACGCAGTATTTT. Together with reference TRBV18 and TRBJ2-3, the CDR3 gives the full variable domain: NAGVMQNPRHLVRRRGQEARLRCSPMKGHSHVYWYRQLPEEGLKFMVYLQKENIIDESGMPKERFSAEFPKEGPSILRIQQVVRGDSAAYFCASSPGLAGGTDTQYFGPGTRLTVL.

The chain couples TRBV3-1 (or the pseudogene TRBV3-2) to TRBJ1-5, with a possible D match to TRBD1 (5 bases). V lost 2 bases and J 5 bases, leaving 10 bases between the germline ends. This CDR3 has 14 amino acids. Germline V gene sequence: CDR1 LGHDT, CDR2 YNNKEL (reference sequence). The CDR3 here is CASSQSGKDQPQHF. The CDR3 DNA is TGTGCCAGCAGCCAATCAGGGAAGGATCAGCCCCAGCATTTT.

V is TRBV12-3 or TRBV12-4 and J is TRBJ1-2; D gene unclear. The CDR3 length is 12 residues. Between the trimmed V and J ends, which lost 7 bases and 1 base, there was a span of 7 bases. The DNA of the CDR3 is TGTGCCAGCACTAGCTTTAACTATGGCTACACCTTC. Translation: CASTSFNYGYTF.

The chain carries TRBV3-1 (or the pseudogene TRBV3-2) and TRBJ2-1; 7 nucleotides match TRBD2. Trimming at V came to 5 bases and at J to 0 bases, leaving 7 bases not matched to a gene. CDR3 length equals 16 residues. Germline loops: CDR1 LGHDT, CDR2 YNNKEL (reference sequence). CDR3 in DNA: TGTGCCAGCAGCTCGCGGGGGACGAGCTCCTACAATGAGCAGTTCTTC. This translates into CASSSRGTSSYNEQFF.

The genes are TRBV5-1 and TRBJ2-1; D unresolved. From germline, CDR1 is SGHRS and CDR2 YFSETQ. The CDR3 covers 15 residues. The V gene lost 0 bases and the J gene lost 1 base, with 8 bases spanning the gap. Here the CDR3 DNA reads TGCGCCAGCAGCTTGGCCCGGGTATCCTACAATGAGCAGTTCTTC. Translated, it gives CASSLARVSYNEQFF.

V is TRBV5-4 and J is TRBJ2-7; 9 bases map to TRBD2. V lost 0 bases, J lost 6 bases, and 10 bases stayed unmatched. The CDR3 contains 16 residues. In germline, CDR1 is SGHNT, CDR2 YYREEE (reference sequence). CDR3 in amino acids: CASSLGGIAGVGEQYF. The DNA of the CDR3 is TGTGCCAGCAGCTTGGGAGGGATAGCGGGAGTTGGCGAGCAGTACTTC.

This chain connects TRBV27 to TRBJ1-1, with no clear D. Per germline, CDR1 MNHEY and CDR2 SMNVEV (reference sequence). V was cut by 8 bases and J by 7 bases, with 11 bases left in between. The CDR3 consists of 11 residues. The chain's CDR3 is CASSHGVEAFF. CDR3 DNA: TGTGCCAGCTCCCACGGTGTTGAAGCTTTCTTT.

This clone was seen just once. The rearrangement uses TRBV10-3 and TRBJ2-7, with 8 bases lining up with TRBD1. V was clipped by 6 bases and J by 0 bases; unmatched bases: 10. CDR1 is ENHRY and CDR2 is SYGVKD in the germline V gene. This CDR3 region has 16 residues. The CDR3 nucleotides are TGTGCCATCAGCCCCACAGGGGGGCTCAGCTCCTACGAGCAGTACTTC. Translating gives CAISPTGGLSSYEQYF.

The V and J genes are TRBV7-3 and TRBJ1-6, with D tentatively TRBD1 (5 bases). Trimming removed 3 bases from V and 6 bases from J, with 18 bases in between. The CDR3 runs to 17 residues. Germline V gene data show CDR1 as SGHTA and CDR2 as FQGTGA. The CDR3: CASSLGPTERSNSPLHF. CDR3 sequence (DNA): TGTGCCAGCAGCTTGGGGCCGACAGAGCGAAGTAATTCACCCCTCCACTTT. The variable domain in full, completed from reference TRBV7-3 and TRBJ1-6, reads GAGVSQTPSNKVTEKGKYVELRCDPISGHTALYWYRQSLGQGPEFLIYFQGTGAADDSGLPNDRFFAVRPEGSVSTLKIQRTERGDSAVYLCASSLGPTERSNSPLHFGNGTRLTVT.

This rearrangement joins TRBV6-2 or TRBV6-3 to TRBJ2-7; 7 positions agree with TRBD2. Germline V gives CDR1 MNHEY, CDR2 SVGEGT. The CDR3 loop spans 17 amino acids. Trimming cost V 0 bases and J 5 bases; bases outside gene matches: 13. The CDR3, as DNA: TGTGCCAGCAGTTACTCGAGAAGGGACTATCTCTACGACGAGCAGTACTTC. Protein product: CASSYSRRDYLYDEQYF.

The chain uses TRBV9 and TRBJ2-6; D call uncertain. V was pared by 0 bases and J by 1 base, with 8 bases between. The CDR3 is 16 residues long. Germline V gene data show CDR1 as SGDLS and CDR2 as YYNGEE. The CDR3 nucleotides are TGTGCCAGCAGCGTAGCCCCAGGTTCTGGGGCCAACGTCCTGACTTTC. Residues: CASSVAPGSGANVLTF.

The chain joins TRBV19 to TRBJ1-4; 7 nucleotides match TRBD1. Germline V CDR1 and CDR2: LNHDA, SQIVND (reference sequence). CDR3 length: 15 amino acids. Unmatched junction bases numbered 11, after V lost 5 bases and J lost 8 bases. The CDR3 loop is CASSSSDRIEEKLFF. The CDR3 nucleotides are TGTGCCAGTAGTTCCTCGGACAGGATTGAGGAAAAACTGTTTTTT.

The gene calls are TRBV5-4 and TRBJ1-5; 7 bases are a match to TRBD1. The V gene end was trimmed by 7 bases and the J gene end by 4 bases; junction bases not matched to a gene: 2. The V gene's germline CDR1 is SGHNT and CDR2 YYREEE (reference sequence). The CDR3 is 12 amino acids. CDR3 protein: CASGTDNQPQHF. Here the CDR3 DNA reads TGTGCCAGCGGGACAGATAATCAGCCCCAGCATTTT. Drawing the rest from reference TRBV5-4 and TRBJ1-5, the complete variable domain is ETGVTQSPTHLIKTRGQQVTLRCSSQSGHNTVSWYQQALGQGPQFIFQYYREEENGRGNFPPRFSGLQFPNYSSELNVNALELDDSALYLCASGTDNQPQHFGDGTRLSIL.

The CDR3 sequence: CASSFERVNTGELFF. The CDR3 DNA reads as TGCGCCAGCAGCTTCGAGCGGGTGAACACCGGGGAGCTGTTTTTT. The rearrangement links TRBV5-1 to TRBJ2-2, with a weak D call TRBD2 (6 bases). The CDR3 covers 15 residues. Trimming stripped 2 bases from V and 1 base from J, with 9 bases between. CDR1 and CDR2 (germline): SGHRS, YFSETQ.

CDR3 nucleotides: TGCAGTGCTAGTGTACCTACCCGCACAGATACGCAGTATTTT. Translating it yields CSASVPTRTDTQYF. The chain employs TRBV20-1 and TRBJ2-3; D is undetermined. Germline CDR1 reads DFQATT; CDR2 reads SNEGSKA (reference sequence). Between the trimmed V and J ends, which lost 3 bases and 1 base, there was a span of 11 bases. The CDR3 totals 14 residues.

The chain has TRBV6-5 and TRBJ2-7; possible D gene TRBD2, 6 bases. The CDR3 extends over 16 amino acids. Germline V CDR1 and CDR2: MNHEY, SVGAGI. V was cut by 0 bases and J by 2 bases, with 14 bases left in between. The CDR3 loop is CASSYSLGRFPYEQYF. Written as DNA, the CDR3 is TGTGCCAGCAGTTACTCCTTAGGGAGGTTTCCCTACGAGCAGTACTTC.

This chain joins TRBV3-1 (or the pseudogene TRBV3-2) and TRBJ2-3; 8 bases map to TRBD2. Germline CDR1 LGHDT, CDR2 YNNKEL (reference sequence). J gave up 5 bases and V 4 bases, and 11 bases lay outside the gene matches. The CDR3 length is 16 residues. For the CDR3, the DNA is TGTGCCAGCAGCCTCTATAGCGGGGCTATGGTAGATACGCAGTATTTT. It encodes CASSLYSGAMVDTQYF.

V usage is TRBV30 and J usage is TRBJ2-1; possibly TRBD1 for D (6 bases). Germline V gives CDR1 GTSNPN, CDR2 SVGIG (reference sequence). The CDR3 sequence is 13 residues long. The V and J ends lost 2 bases and 7 bases respectively, with 12 bases between them. The CDR3, as DNA: TGTGCCTGGAGTACGACAGGTCGGAATGAGCAGTTCTTC. Its translation: CAWSTTGRNEQFF.

The V gene is TRBV21-1, the J gene TRBJ2-3; TRBD1, the table's D call, was not compared with the DNA. TRBV21-1 is described as a pseudogene. The CDR3 runs to 17 residues. DNA of the CDR3: TGTGCCAGCAGCGTAGAGCCGGGACAGGCTCTACTCCATACGCAGTATTTT. Translated: CASSVEPGQALLHTQYF.

The gene calls are TRBV28 and TRBJ1-4, with 7 bases aligning to TRBD1. CDR1 and CDR2 from the germline V gene are MDHEN and SYDVKM. This CDR3 spans 17 amino acids. V lost 6 bases, J lost 3 bases, and 13 bases stayed unmatched. CDR3: CASSAPGQRVPNEKLFF. CDR3 nucleotide sequence: TGTGCCAGCAGCGCACCGGGACAGCGCGTCCCTAATGAAAAACTGTTTTTT.

Regarding this clone: The same CDR3 also results from other DNA sequences found in this sample. The V call is TRBV19, the J call TRBJ2-7; the match to TRBD1 covers 10 bases. This CDR3 region has 14 residues. Germline V gene lookup returns CDR1 LNHDA and CDR2 SQIVND (reference sequence). The junction had 3 bases not matched to a gene; V was cut back by 5 bases and J by 2 bases. CDR3 nucleotide sequence: TGTGCCAGTAGTCTAGGACAGGGGGCCTACGAGCAGTACTTC. It specifies CASSLGQGAYEQYF.